The T cell receptor beta chain described here comes from a study of blood T cell repertoires in COVID-19. For the study at large: Italy, Spain and the United States were the sources of the convalescent and acute COVID-19 samples.

Across 20 to 25 US areas, participants ranged in age from about 18 to 100 years. Clinical histories supplied by participants themselves formed the basis of cohort assignment. The ends were cut back, 3 bases at V and 9 bases at J, with 10 bases in the middle. Germline assignment: CDR1 SGHAT and CDR2 FQNNGV. CDR3 length equals 12 residues. In the authors' methods: Nucleated cell number was recorded as an estimate derived from reference gene primer amplification. Profiling relied on immunoSEQ multiplex PCR, and the TCRdb table lists in-frame clones only, not all of them. Clone size and V and J calls were adopted from that table, with D and trimming inferred from the DNA. This sample has 250,000 to 300,000 clones, with under 95% found just once.

The rearrangement uses TRBV11-2 and TRBJ2-3, with D possibly TRBD2 on 6 matching bases. The receptor was derived from a woman aged 40-49 years with acute COVID-19. The source material was PBMCs or T cells enriched from blood (not recorded which). CDR3 in DNA: TGTGCCAGCAGCTTTACCGGGGGAACGCAGTATTTT. This codes for CASSFTGGTQYF.